These 7 T cell receptor beta chains share one sample of origin, sequenced in a study of CD8 T cells in Susac syndrome. About 0.5 to 1 ug RNA was reverse transcribed with random hexamers. TCRdb ran MiXCR on the immunoSEQ multiplex PCR reads and lists one entry per CDR3 protein. This table holds about 250,000 distinct CDR3 sequences, roughly 93% found once. The sequenced sample consisted of CD4+ T cells from PBMCs. These receptors originate from a human donor with multiple sclerosis.

V gene TRBV5-4 combines with J gene TRBJ2-1, with 9 bases aligning to TRBD2. The CDR3 extends over 15 amino acids. V trimming: 0 bases; J trimming: 6 bases; junction bases outside the gene matches: 4. The germline V gene encodes CDR1 SGHNT and CDR2 YYREEE (reference sequence). CDR3 loop: CASSLGLAGSNEQFF. CDR3 in DNA: TGTGCCAGCAGCTTGGGTCTAGCGGGAAGCAATGAGCAGTTCTTC.

The chain recombines TRBV28 with TRBJ1-1; D unresolved. Germline V gene sequence: CDR1 MDHEN, CDR2 SYDVKM. Trimming stripped 6 bases from V and 0 bases from J, with 23 bases between. The CDR3 is 18 residues long. CDR3 region: CASRPPRSLLLMNTEAFF. CDR3 in DNA: TGTGCCAGCAGACCTCCCAGGAGCCTCCTCCTCATGAACACTGAAGCTTTCTTT. The variable domain in full, completed from reference TRBV28 and TRBJ1-1, reads DVKVTQSSRYLVKRTGEKVFLECVQDMDHENMFWYRQDPGLGLRLIYFSYDVKMKEKGDIPEGYSVSREKKERFSLILESASTNQTSMYLCASRPPRSLLLMNTEAFFGQGTRLTVV.

The chain recombines TRBV20-1 with TRBJ1-1; 7 bases map to TRBD1. This CDR3 comprises 14 residues. CDR1 DFQATT and CDR2 SNEGSKA come from the germline V gene (reference sequence). The ends lost 3 bases at V and 5 bases at J; junction bases unmatched: 9. This CDR3 reads CSARETGRMTEAFF. The CDR3 DNA sequence: TGCAGTGCTAGGGAGACAGGGCGTATGACTGAAGCTTTCTTT.

The rearrangement uses TRBV5-4 and TRBJ1-2, with 8 nucleotides matching TRBD1. This CDR3 has 14 amino acids. V was pared by 3 bases and J by 5 bases, with 6 bases of the junction left unmatched. The V gene's germline CDR1 is SGHNT and CDR2 YYREEE (reference sequence). CDR3 amino acids: CASSSQGAPYGYTF. The CDR3 nucleotides are TGTGCCAGCAGCTCGCAGGGGGCGCCTTATGGCTACACCTTC. Drawing the rest from reference TRBV5-4 and TRBJ1-2, the complete variable domain is ETGVTQSPTHLIKTRGQQVTLRCSSQSGHNTVSWYQQALGQGPQFIFQYYREEENGRGNFPPRFSGLQFPNYSSELNVNALELDDSALYLCASSSQGAPYGYTFGSGTRLTVV.

The J gene is TRBJ1-1, the V gene TRBV3-1; D gene unclear. The germline gives CDR1 LGHDT, CDR2 YNNKEL (reference sequence). The CDR3 loop spans 14 amino acids. V lost 2 bases, J lost 1 base, and 8 bases lay in between. Here the CDR3 reads CASSQNFGNTEAFF. CDR3 nucleotide sequence: TGTGCCAGCAGCCAAAACTTTGGGAACACTGAAGCTTTCTTT.

Here the CDR3 reads CASGSTDTQYF. The DNA for the CDR3 is TGTGCCAGTGGGTCCACAGATACGCAGTATTTT. The V and J genes are TRBV19 and TRBJ2-3, with D unresolved. V was trimmed by 8 bases and J by 2 bases, leaving 5 bases between them. This CDR3 has 11 amino acids. The germline V gene encodes CDR1 LNHDA and CDR2 SQIVND (reference sequence).

This chain joins TRBV30 and TRBJ1-2, with D hard to call. V was clipped by 2 bases and J by 4 bases, with 11 bases between them. The germline gives CDR1 GTSNPN, CDR2 SVGIG (reference sequence). The CDR3 sequence is 13 residues long. The CDR3: CAWSSPPGYGYTF. The CDR3 coding sequence is TGTGCCTGGAGTTCCCCGCCTGGCTATGGCTACACCTTC.